The sequence of this TCR beta chain was determined in a study of tumor-infiltrating lymphocytes in primary liver carcinoma. Study-level information: The study obtained roughly 3.65 to 7.13 million productive TCRbeta reads per sample, similar across tissue types.

Findings and limits, study-wide: Tumor samples exhibited a significantly greater top-250-clone fraction than blood samples (p = 0.039).

The blood RNA (from unsorted whole blood) was obtained, and germline DNA was also extracted. Treatment-naive at the time, the patients had chronic HBV infection. Notes on this clonotype: What it binds is unknown. One end of the junction fails to match germline, which may point to a read error.

With a constant-region primer, TCR beta cDNA was made from approximately 450 ng of total RNA. Construction of TCR beta libraries relied on three successive nested multiplex PCR rounds employing slightly modified ARM-PCR. Both of the initial two PCR rounds ran for 10 cycles and employed TRBV1-TRBV30 forward primers alongside a C-beta reverse primer. TCRdb reanalysed the multiplex PCR reads using MiXCR and keeps one entry per CDR3 protein. The table has approximately 300,000 distinct CDR3 sequences, less than 75% seen once. The CDR3 has 15 residues. Germline V gene sequence: CDR1 LGHNA, CDR2 YSLEER. The rearrangement joins TRBV4-3 to TRBJ2-7; D might be TRBD1 (6 bases). The J call may be wrong; the DNA end is better matched by TRBJ2-1. This TCR was recovered from a man aged 35 to 55 with primary liver carcinoma and hepatitis B virus infection. The specimen sequenced was peripheral blood. The chain's CDR3 is CAGSQDRTASYEQFF. CDR3 sequence (DNA): TGCGCCGGCAGCCAAGATCGGACAGCCTCCTACGAGCAGTTCTTC.